One and the same sample provided the 17 T cell receptor beta chains below, sequenced in a study of T cell repertoires in cytomegalovirus infection. Each CDR3 protein is one row after TCRdb ran MiXCR on the reads. The sample includes about 770,000 distinct CDR3 sequences, almost 30% of them seen just once. Antigens for these TCRs are unknown. Sequences were derived from cultured CD8+ T cells from PBMCs, sampled from culture after CMV antigen stimulation. These receptors all stem from a human donor in good health (CMV status not recorded). Some clones in this sample may be carry-over from other donors' samples.

Here the CDR3 DNA reads TGTGCCAGCAGCGCAGGGACGGTAAACGATTTACCCCTCCACTTT. It is translated as CASSAGTVNDLPLHF. The rearrangement links TRBV6-5 to TRBJ1-6; possible D gene TRBD1, 5 bases. Trimming removed 6 bases from V and 12 bases from J, with 21 bases in between. The CDR3 loop spans 15 amino acids. The germline gives CDR1 MNHEY, CDR2 SVGAGI.

This chain links TRBV27 with TRBJ2-4; D not certain. Germline V gene sequence: CDR1 MNHEY, CDR2 SMNVEV (reference sequence). The V gene lost 5 bases and the J gene lost 0 bases, with 14 bases spanning the gap. CDR3 size: 16 residues. CDR3 DNA: TGTGCCAGCAGTACAAACAGCAACGTAGCCAAAAACATTCAGTACTTC. It specifies CASSTNSNVAKNIQYF.

This rearrangement joins TRBV14 to TRBJ2-3; possible D gene TRBD2, 6 bases. CDR1 SGHDN and CDR2 FVKESK come from the germline V gene. The CDR3 has 17 amino acids. V was pared by 8 bases and J by 0 bases, with 21 bases between. CDR3 sequence: CASSPGPRDSSTDTQYF. CDR3 coding DNA: TGTGCCAGCTCTCCGGGGCCTCGGGACTCAAGCACAGATACGCAGTATTTT.

This chain uses TRBV10-3 with TRBJ1-5, with 12 nucleotides matching TRBD1. The junction had 8 bases not matched to a gene; V was cut back by 0 bases and J by 5 bases. The CDR3 is made up of 18 amino acids. The germline gives CDR1 ENHRY, CDR2 SYGVKD. CDR3 region: CAISESGQGAYLHQPQHF. DNA of the CDR3: TGTGCCATCAGTGAGTCGGGACAGGGGGCTTATCTGCATCAGCCCCAGCATTTT.

V gene TRBV7-9 combines with J gene TRBJ2-7; perhaps TRBD1 as D (5 bases). This CDR3 has 13 residues. The V end lost 5 bases, the J end lost 3 bases, and 11 bases lay between the germline ends. From germline, CDR1 is SEHNR and CDR2 FQNEAQ (reference sequence). The CDR3 DNA sequence: TGTGCCAGCAGCACGGACACGAACTACGAGCAGTACGTC. Translating gives CASSTDTNYEQYV.

The rearrangement uses TRBV19 and TRBJ1-5; 7 nucleotides agree with TRBD1. Germline V gene data show CDR1 as LNHDA and CDR2 as SQIVND (reference sequence). The length of the CDR3 is 13 residues. With 8 bases clipped from V and 3 bases from J, the junction kept 4 bases outside the gene matches. CDR3 amino acids: CASQQGLNQPQHF. DNA of the CDR3: TGTGCCAGTCAACAGGGGCTCAATCAGCCCCAGCATTTT.

This sequence joins TRBV10-3 and TRBJ2-3; D may be TRBD1 or TRBD2 (5 bases each). Trimming left V 7 bases short and J 2 bases short, with 10 bases between. The CDR3 contains 13 residues. CDR1 is ENHRY, CDR2 SYGVKD, per germline. CDR3 sequence reads: CAITGALTDTQYF. The CDR3 DNA sequence: TGTGCCATCACCGGGGCCCTCACAGATACGCAGTATTTT.

This clonotype was seen ten or more times. The chain couples TRBV7-9 to TRBJ2-1, with D tentatively TRBD1 or TRBD2 (7 bases each). Between the trimmed V and J ends, which lost 3 bases and 9 bases, there was a span of 18 bases. The CDR3 consists of 15 residues. Germline V lookup: CDR1 SEHNR, CDR2 FQNEAQ (reference sequence). CDR3 in amino acids: CASSFGEGALAEQFF. The CDR3 DNA reads TGTGCCAGCAGCTTCGGGGAGGGGGCGCTGGCTGAGCAGTTCTTC. Full variable domain (outside the CDR3, taken from reference TRBV7-9 and TRBJ2-1): DTGVSQNPRHKITKRGQNVTFRCDPISEHNRLYWYRQTLGQGPEFLTYFQNEAQLEKSRLLSDRFSAERPKGSFSTLEIQRTEQGDSAMYLCASSFGEGALAEQFFGPGTRLTVL.

A remark on this clonotype: The CDR3 does not end in the conserved phenylalanine or tryptophan, so this is likely a read error. The genes are TRBV5-6 and TRBJ2-5, with 7 nucleotides matching TRBD1. Germline CDR1 and CDR2: SGHDT and YYEEEE. CDR3 length: 14 residues. Trimming took 4 bases from V and 2 from J; bases not matched to a gene: 5. CDR3 loop: CASSQGQLQETQYC. The DNA of the CDR3 is TGTGCCAGCAGCCAGGGACAGCTACAAGAGACCCAGTACTGC.

The sample holds many counts of this clonotype. The chain has TRBV7-9 and TRBJ2-2; D is perhaps TRBD1 (6 bases). Deletions cut 5 bases from V and 9 bases from J, with 19 bases between. The CDR3 is 15 amino acids. Germline lookup yields CDR1 SEHNR and CDR2 FQNEAQ (reference sequence). CDR3 in DNA: TGTGCCAGCAGCCTTAGAACCCCACAGGGCCGGGAGCTGTTTTTT. It specifies CASSLRTPQGRELFF.

V usage is TRBV19 and J usage is TRBJ2-7, with TRBD1 as a possible D gene (5 bases). There are 15 residues in the CDR3. Trimming removed 3 bases from V and 6 bases from J, with 18 bases in between. From germline, CDR1 is LNHDA and CDR2 SQIVND (reference sequence). The CDR3 DNA is TGTGCCAGTAGTATTAAAGCAGGATCAGGGCGCGAGCAGTACTTC. It specifies CASSIKAGSGREQYF. Supplemented by reference TRBV19 and TRBJ2-7, the full variable domain reads DGGITQSPKYLFRKEGQNVTLSCEQNLNHDAMYWYRQDPGQGLRLIYYSQIVNDFQKGDIAEGYSVSREKKESFPLTVTSAQKNPTAFYLCASSIKAGSGREQYFGPGTRLTVT.

The sample holds a few counts of this clonotype. The chain is built from TRBV6-5 and TRBJ2-3, with unresolved D. Germline CDR1 and CDR2: MNHEY and SVGAGI. V lost 7 bases and J 6 bases, leaving 11 bases between the germline ends. The CDR3 contains 12 residues. The chain's CDR3 is CASKTAGDTQYF. In DNA form, the CDR3 reads TGTGCCAGCAAAACAGCCGGGGATACGCAGTATTTT.

V gene TRBV4-1 combines with J gene TRBJ2-7; the match to TRBD1 covers 7 bases. V dropped 3 bases and J dropped 1; count of bases not matched to a gene: 6. The CDR3 totals 15 residues. Germline V gene data show CDR1 as MGHRA and CDR2 as YSYEKL. CDR3 bases: TGCGCCAGCAGCCACCGTACAGGGGATTCCTACGAGCAGTACTTC. Its translation: CASSHRTGDSYEQYF.

The table lists this clonotype with a few counts. The chain combines TRBV6-1 with TRBJ2-7; D remains ambiguous. CDR1 is MNHNS, CDR2 SASEGT, per germline. The CDR3 is 13 residues long. Trimming shortened V by 2 bases and J by 6 bases, and 11 bases separated the two germline ends. This CDR3 is CASSELYTGEQYV. The CDR3 DNA reads as TGTGCCAGCAGTGAACTCTACACCGGCGAGCAGTACGTC.

The J gene is TRBJ2-1, the V gene TRBV18; the match to TRBD2 covers 10 bases. This CDR3 comprises 16 residues. The V gene's germline CDR1 is KGHSH and CDR2 LQKENI. J lost 6 bases, V lost 0 bases, and 5 bases had no gene match. CDR3 protein: CASSPPSGGAFNEQFF. The CDR3 DNA reads as TGTGCCAGCTCACCACCGAGCGGGGGGGCTTTCAATGAGCAGTTCTTC.

The J gene is TRBJ1-5, the V gene TRBV4-3; D ambiguous. Germline lookup yields CDR1 LGHNA and CDR2 YSLEER. The CDR3 totals 15 residues. Trimming cost V 4 bases and J 0 bases, with 10 bases left between them. CDR3 DNA: TGCGCCAGCAGCCCGACATATTATAGCAATCAGCCCCAGCATTTT. This encodes CASSPTYYSNQPQHF.

This clonotype was seen once. The J gene is TRBJ2-7, the V gene TRBV6-1, with D maybe TRBD2 (5 bases). The CDR3 loop spans 15 amino acids. Germline V lookup: CDR1 MNHNS, CDR2 SASEGT. Trimming pared 5 bases from V and 9 bases from J, leaving 23 bases between. The chain's CDR3 is CASSPTSVDYERQYV. The CDR3 bases are TGTGCCAGCAGTCCTACTAGTGTCGACTACGAGCGGCAGTACGTC.